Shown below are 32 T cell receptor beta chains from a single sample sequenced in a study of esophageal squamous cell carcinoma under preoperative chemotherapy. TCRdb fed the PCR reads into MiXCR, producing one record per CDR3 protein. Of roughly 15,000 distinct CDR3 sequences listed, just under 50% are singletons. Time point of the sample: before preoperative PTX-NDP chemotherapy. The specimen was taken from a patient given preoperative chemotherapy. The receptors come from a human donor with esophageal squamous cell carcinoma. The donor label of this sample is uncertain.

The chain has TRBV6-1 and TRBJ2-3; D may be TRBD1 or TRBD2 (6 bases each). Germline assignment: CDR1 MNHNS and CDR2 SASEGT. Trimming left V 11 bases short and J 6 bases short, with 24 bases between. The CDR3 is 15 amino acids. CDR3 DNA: TGTGCCCGCACCCGGGGGCACAGGGCGGGGGATACGCAGTATTTT. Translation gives CARTRGHRAGDTQYF.

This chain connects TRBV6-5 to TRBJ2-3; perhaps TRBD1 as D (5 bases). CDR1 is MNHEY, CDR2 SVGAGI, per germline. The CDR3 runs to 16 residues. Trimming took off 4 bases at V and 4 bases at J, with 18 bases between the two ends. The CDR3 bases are TGTGCCAGCAGTTCGGACACCCGGGTTAGTGCAGATACGCAGTATTTT. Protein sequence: CASSSDTRVSADTQYF.

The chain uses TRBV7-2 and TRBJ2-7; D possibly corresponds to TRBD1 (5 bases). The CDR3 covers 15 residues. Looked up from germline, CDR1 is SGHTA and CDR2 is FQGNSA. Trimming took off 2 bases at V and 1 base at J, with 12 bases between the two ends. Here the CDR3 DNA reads TGTGCCAGCAGCTTAAGGGGCCCTACTTCCTACGAGCAGTACTTC. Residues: CASSLRGPTSYEQYF.

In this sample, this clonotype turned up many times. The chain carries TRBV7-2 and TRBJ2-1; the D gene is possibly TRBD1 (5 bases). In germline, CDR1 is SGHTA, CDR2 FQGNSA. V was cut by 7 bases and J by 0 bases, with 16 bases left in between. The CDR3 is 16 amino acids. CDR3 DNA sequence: TGTGCCAGCAACCAACAGGCTACGAGCTCCTACAATGAGCAGTTCTTC. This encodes CASNQQATSSYNEQFF.

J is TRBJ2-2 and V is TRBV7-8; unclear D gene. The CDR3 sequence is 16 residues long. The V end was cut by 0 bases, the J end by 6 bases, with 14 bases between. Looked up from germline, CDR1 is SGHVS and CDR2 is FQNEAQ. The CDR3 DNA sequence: TGTGCCAGCAGCTTAGCGGTTTCCCCCTCCGCCGGGGAGCTGTTTTTT. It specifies CASSLAVSPSAGELFF.

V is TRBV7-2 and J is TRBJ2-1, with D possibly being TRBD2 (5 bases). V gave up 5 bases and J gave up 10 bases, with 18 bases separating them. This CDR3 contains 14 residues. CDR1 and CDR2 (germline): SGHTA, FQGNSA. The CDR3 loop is CASSPGSGPYEQFF. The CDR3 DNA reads TGTGCCAGCAGCCCGGGGAGCGGCCCCTACGAGCAGTTCTTC.

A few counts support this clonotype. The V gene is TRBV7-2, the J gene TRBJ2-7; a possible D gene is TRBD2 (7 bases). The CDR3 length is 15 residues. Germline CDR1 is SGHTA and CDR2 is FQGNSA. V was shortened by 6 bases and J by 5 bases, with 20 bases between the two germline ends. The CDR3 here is CASRTRGADADEQYF. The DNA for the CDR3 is TGTGCCAGCAGGACTCGGGGGGCTGACGCGGACGAGCAGTACTTC.

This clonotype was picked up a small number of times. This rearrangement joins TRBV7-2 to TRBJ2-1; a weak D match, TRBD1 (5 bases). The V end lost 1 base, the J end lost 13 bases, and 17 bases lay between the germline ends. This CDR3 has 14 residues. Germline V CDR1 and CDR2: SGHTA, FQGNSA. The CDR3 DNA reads TGTGCCAGCAGCTTAGGGCAGGGTGGGAAGACCCAGTTCTTC. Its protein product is CASSLGQGGKTQFF.

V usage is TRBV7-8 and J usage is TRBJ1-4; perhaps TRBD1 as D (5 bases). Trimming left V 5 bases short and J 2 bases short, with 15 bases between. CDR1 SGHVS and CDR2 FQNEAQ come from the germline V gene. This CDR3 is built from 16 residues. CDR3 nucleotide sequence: TGTGCCAGCAGCGGGGCCGGGACCGCGACTAATGAAAAACTGTTTTTT. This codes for CASSGAGTATNEKLFF.

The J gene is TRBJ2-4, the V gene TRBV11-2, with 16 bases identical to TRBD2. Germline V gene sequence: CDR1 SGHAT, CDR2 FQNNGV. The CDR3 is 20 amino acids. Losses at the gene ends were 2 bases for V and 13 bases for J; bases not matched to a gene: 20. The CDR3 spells CASSLPTGLAGGQMITEQYF. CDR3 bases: TGTGCCAGCAGCTTACCGACGGGACTAGCGGGAGGGCAGATGATCACTGAGCAGTACTTC. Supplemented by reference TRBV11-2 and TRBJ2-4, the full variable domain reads EAGVAQSPRYKIIEKRQSVAFWCNPISGHATLYWYQQILGQGPKLLIQFQNNGVVDDSQLPKDRFSAERLKGVDSTLKIQPAKLEDSAVYLCASSLPTGLAGGQMITEQYFGAGTRLSVL.

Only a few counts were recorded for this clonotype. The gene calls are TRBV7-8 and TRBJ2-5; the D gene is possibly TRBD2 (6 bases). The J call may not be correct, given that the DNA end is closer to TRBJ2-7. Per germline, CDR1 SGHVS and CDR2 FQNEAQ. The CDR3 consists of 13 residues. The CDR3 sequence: CASSLRRGYEQYF. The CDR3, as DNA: TGTGCCAGCAGCTTACGGAGGGGCTACGAGCAGTACTTC.

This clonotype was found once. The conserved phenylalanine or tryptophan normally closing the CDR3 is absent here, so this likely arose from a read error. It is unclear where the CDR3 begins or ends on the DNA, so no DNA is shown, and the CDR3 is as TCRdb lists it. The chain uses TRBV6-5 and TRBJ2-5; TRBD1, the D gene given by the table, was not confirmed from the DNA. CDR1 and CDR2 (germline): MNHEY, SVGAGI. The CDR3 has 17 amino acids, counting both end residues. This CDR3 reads CASSYSRGGAGQKTWHS.

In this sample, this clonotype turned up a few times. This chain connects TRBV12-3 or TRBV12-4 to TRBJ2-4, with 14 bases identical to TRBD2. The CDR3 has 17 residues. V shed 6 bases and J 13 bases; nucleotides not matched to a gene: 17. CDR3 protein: CASRTSGGAGVNDEQYF. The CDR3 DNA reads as TGTGCCAGCAGGACTAGCGGGGGGGCGGGTGTGAACGATGAGCAGTACTTC.

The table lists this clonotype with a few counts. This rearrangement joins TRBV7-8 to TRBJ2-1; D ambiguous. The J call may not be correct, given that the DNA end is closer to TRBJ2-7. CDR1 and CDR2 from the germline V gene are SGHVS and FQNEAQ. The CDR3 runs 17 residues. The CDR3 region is CASSTPTKDRLSYEQYF. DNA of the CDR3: TGTGCCAGCAGCACCCCCACCAAGGACCGATTGAGCTACGAGCAGTACTTC.

CDR3 residues: CASSGVNEQFF. The CDR3 nucleotides are TGTGCCAGCAGTGGGGTCAATGAGCAGTTCTTC. The V gene is TRBV6-1, the J gene TRBJ2-1, with D unresolved. Germline CDR1 MNHNS, CDR2 SASEGT. The CDR3 runs 11 residues. V was pared by 4 bases and J by 6 bases, with 4 bases between.

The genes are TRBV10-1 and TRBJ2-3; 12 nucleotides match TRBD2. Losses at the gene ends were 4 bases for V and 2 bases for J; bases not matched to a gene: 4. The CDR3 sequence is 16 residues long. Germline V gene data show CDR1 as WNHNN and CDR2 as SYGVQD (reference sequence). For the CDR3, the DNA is TGCGCCAGCAGTGTTACTAGCGGGAGGACCACAGATACGCAGTATTTT. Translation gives CASSVTSGRTTDTQYF.

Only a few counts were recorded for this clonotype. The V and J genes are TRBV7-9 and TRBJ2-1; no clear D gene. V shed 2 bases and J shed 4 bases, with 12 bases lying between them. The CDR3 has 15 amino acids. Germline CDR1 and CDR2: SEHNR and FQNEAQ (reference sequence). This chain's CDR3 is CASSLYSSGYNEQFF. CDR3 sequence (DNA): TGTGCCAGCAGCTTATATTCGTCGGGTTACAATGAGCAGTTCTTC.

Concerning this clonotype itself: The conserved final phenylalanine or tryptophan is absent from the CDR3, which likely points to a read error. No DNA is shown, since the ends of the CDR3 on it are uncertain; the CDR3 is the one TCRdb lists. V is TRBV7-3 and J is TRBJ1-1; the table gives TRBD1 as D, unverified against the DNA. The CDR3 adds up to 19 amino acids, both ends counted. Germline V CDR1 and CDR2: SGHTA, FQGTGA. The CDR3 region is CASSSRPPGQGRSSSTSGQ.

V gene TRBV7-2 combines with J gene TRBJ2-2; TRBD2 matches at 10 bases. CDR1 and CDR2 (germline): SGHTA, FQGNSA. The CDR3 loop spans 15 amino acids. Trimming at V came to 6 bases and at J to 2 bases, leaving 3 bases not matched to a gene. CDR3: CASRPSGSNTGELFF. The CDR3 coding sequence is TGTGCCAGCAGACCTAGCGGGAGTAACACCGGGGAGCTGTTTTTT.

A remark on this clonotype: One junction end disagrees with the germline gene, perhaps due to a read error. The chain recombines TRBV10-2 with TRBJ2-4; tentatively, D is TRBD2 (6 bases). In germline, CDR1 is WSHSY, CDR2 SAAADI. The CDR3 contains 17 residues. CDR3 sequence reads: CASSSLAGTCAKNMQYF. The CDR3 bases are TGCGCCAGCAGCAGCCTCGCGGGGACGTGCGCCAAAAACATGCAGTATTTC.

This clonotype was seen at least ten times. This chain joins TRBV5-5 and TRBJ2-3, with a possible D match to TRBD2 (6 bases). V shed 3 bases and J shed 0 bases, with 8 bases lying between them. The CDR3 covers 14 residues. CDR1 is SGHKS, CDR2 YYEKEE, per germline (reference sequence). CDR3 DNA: TGTGCCAGCAGCTGGGGGGTTAGCACAGATACGCAGTATTTT. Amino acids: CASSWGVSTDTQYF. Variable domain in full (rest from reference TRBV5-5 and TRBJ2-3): DAGVTQSPTHLIKTRGQQVTLRCSPISGHKSVSWYQQVLGQGPQFIFQYYEKEERGRGNFPDRFSARQFPNYSSELNVNALLLGDSALYLCASSWGVSTDTQYFGPGTRLTVL.

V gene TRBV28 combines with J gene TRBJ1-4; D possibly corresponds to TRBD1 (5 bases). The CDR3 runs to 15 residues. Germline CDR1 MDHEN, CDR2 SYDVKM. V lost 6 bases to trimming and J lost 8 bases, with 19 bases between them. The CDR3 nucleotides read TGTGCCAGCAGCAGTCTATCCGGGACGGGCGAAAAACTGTTTTTT. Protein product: CASSSLSGTGEKLFF.

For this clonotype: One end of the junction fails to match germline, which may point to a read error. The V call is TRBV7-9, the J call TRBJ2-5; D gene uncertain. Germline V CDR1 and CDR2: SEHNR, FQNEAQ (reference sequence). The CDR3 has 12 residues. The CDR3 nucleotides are TGTGCCAGCAGCTTATTCCCAGAGACCCAGTACTTT. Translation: CASSLFPETQYF.

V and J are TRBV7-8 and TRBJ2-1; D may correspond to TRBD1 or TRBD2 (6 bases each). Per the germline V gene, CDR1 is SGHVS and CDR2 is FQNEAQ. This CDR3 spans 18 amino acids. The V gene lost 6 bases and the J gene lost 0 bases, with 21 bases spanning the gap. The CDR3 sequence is CASREMGGARSSYNEQFF. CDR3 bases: TGTGCCAGCAGGGAGATGGGGGGCGCCCGTAGCTCCTACAATGAGCAGTTCTTC.

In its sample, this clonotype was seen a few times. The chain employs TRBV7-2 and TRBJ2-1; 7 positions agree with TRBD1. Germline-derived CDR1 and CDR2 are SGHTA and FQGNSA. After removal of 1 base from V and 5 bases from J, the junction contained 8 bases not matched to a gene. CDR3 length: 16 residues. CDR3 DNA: TGTGCCAGCAGCTTAGACTCGACAGGGAGCAACAATGAGCAGTTCTTC. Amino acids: CASSLDSTGSNNEQFF. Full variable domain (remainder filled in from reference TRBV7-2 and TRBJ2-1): GAGVSQSPSNKVTEKGKDVELRCDPISGHTALYWYRQSLGQGLEFLIYFQGNSAPDKSGLPSDRFSAERTGGSVSTLTIQRTQQEDSAVYLCASSLDSTGSNNEQFFGPGTRLTVL.

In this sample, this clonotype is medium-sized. CDR3 nucleotide sequence: TGTGCCAGCAGTTACTCTCGGGAGTACAATGAGCAGTTCTTC. Its protein product is CASSYSREYNEQFF. The rearrangement uses TRBV6-5 and TRBJ2-1; D is perhaps TRBD2 (6 bases). Germline values: CDR1 MNHEY, CDR2 SVGAGI. The CDR3 has 14 residues. With 0 bases removed from V and 4 bases from J, the gap between germline ends came to 7 bases.

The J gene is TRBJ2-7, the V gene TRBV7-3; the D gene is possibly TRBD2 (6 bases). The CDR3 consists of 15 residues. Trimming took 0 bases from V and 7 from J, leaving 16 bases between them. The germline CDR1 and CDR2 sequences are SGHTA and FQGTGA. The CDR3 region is CASSLTALESGEQYF. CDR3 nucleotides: TGTGCCAGCAGCTTAACCGCCCTCGAAAGCGGGGAGCAGTACTTC.

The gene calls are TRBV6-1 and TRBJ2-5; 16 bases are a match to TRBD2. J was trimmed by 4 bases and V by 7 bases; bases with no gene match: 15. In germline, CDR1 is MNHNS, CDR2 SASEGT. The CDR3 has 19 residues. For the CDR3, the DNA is TGTGCCAGCAAGCCTAGGGGACTAGCGGGAGGGCCCTCGCTAGAGACCCAGTACTTC. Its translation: CASKPRGLAGGPSLETQYF.

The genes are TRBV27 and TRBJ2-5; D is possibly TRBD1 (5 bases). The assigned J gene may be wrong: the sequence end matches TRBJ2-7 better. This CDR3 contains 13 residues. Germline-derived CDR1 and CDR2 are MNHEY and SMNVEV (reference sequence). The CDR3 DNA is TGTGCCAGCAGTCCCCACCTCAGGGACGAGCAGTACTTC. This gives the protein CASSPHLRDEQYF.

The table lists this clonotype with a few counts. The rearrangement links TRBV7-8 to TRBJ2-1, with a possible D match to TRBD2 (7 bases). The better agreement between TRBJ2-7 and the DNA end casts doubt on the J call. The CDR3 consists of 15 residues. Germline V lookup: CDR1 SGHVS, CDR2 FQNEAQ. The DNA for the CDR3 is TGTGCCAGCAGGCCAAGACGGGGGGCGAGCAATGAGCAGTACTTC. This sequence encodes CASRPRRGASNEQYF.

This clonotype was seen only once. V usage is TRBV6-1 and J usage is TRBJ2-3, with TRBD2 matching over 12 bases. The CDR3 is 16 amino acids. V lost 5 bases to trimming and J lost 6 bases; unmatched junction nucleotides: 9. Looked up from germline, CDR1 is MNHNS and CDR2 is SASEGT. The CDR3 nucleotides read TGTGCCAGCAGTCGACCTAGCGGGAGGGGAATGGATACGCAGTATTTT. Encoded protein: CASSRPSGRGMDTQYF.

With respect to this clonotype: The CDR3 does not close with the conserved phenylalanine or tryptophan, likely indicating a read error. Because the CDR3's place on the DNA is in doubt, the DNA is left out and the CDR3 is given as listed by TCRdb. This CDR3 reads CASSLEPIAGDFGTQLS. The chain combines TRBV7-2 with TRBJ2-5; the DNA was not used to check the table's D call, TRBD2. The CDR3 comprises 17 residues, both ends counted. The germline V gene encodes CDR1 SGHTA and CDR2 FQGNSA.